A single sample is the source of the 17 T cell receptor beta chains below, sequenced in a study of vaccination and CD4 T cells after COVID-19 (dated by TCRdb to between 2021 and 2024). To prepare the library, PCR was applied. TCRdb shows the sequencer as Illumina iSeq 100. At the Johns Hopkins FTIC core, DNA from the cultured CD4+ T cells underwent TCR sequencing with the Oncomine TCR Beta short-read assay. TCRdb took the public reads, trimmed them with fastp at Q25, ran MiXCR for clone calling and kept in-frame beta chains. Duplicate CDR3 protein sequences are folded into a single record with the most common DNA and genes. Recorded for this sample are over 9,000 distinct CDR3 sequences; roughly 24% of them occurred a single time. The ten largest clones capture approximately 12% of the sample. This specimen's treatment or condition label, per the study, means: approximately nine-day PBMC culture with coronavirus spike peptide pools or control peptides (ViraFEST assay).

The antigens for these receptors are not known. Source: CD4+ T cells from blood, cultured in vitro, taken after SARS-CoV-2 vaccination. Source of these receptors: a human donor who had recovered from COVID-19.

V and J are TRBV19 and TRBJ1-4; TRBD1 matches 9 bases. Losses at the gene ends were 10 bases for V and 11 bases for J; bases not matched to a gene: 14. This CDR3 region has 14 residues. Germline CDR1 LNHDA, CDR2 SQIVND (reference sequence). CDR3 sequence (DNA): TGTGCCACCGCAACACAGGGGGCTATGGGGAAACTGTTTTTT. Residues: CATATQGAMGKLFF.

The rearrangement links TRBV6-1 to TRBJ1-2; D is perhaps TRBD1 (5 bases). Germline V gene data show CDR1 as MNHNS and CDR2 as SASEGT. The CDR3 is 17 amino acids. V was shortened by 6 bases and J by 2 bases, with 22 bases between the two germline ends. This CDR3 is CASRETYWHTGNYGYTF. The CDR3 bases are TGTGCCAGCAGAGAAACGTACTGGCACACAGGAAACTATGGCTACACCTTC.

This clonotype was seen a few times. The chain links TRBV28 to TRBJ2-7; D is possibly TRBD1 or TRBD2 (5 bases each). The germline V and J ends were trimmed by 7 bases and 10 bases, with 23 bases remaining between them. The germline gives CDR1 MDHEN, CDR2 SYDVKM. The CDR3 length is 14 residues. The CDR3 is CASTLLGPPRSQYF. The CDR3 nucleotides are TGTGCCAGCACCCTTTTGGGACCGCCCAGGTCCCAGTACTTC. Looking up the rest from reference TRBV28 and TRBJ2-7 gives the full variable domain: DVKVTQSSRYLVKRTGEKVFLECVQDMDHENMFWYRQDPGLGLRLIYFSYDVKMKEKGDIPEGYSVSREKKERFSLILESASTNQTSMYLCASTLLGPPRSQYFGPGTRLTVT.

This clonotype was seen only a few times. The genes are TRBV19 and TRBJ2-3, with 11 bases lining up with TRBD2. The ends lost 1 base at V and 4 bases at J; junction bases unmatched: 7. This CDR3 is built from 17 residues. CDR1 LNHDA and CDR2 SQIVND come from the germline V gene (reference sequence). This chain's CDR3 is CASSIARLAGKADTQYF. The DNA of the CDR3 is TGTGCCAGTAGTATAGCGCGACTAGCGGGAAAGGCAGATACGCAGTATTTT.

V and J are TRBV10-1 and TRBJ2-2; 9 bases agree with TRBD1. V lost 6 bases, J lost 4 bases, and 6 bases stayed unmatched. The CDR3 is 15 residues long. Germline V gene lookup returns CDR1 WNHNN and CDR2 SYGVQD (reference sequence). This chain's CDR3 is CASSERDRATGELFF. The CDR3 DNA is TGCGCCAGCAGCGAGAGGGACAGGGCCACCGGGGAGCTGTTTTTT.

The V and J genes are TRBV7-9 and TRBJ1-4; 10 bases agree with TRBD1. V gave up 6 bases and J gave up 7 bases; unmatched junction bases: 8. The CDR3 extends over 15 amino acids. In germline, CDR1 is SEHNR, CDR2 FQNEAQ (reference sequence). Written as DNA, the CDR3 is TGTGCCAGCAGACATGACAGGGGGCCGGGTGAAAAACTGTTTTTT. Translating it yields CASRHDRGPGEKLFF.

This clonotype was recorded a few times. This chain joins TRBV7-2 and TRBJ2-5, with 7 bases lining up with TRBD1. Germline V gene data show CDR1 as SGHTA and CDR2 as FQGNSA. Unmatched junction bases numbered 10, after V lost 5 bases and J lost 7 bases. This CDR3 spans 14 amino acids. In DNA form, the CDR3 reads TGTGCCAGCAGCGAAGGGACAGTTGATGGGACCCAGTACTTC. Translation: CASSEGTVDGTQYF.

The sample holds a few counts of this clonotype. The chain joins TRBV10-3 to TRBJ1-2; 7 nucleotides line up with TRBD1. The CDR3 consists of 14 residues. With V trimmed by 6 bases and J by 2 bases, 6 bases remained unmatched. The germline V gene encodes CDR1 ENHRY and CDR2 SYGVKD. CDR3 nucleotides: TGTGCCATCAGGAGGGACAGCCTGAACTATGGCTACACCTTC. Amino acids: CAIRRDSLNYGYTF.

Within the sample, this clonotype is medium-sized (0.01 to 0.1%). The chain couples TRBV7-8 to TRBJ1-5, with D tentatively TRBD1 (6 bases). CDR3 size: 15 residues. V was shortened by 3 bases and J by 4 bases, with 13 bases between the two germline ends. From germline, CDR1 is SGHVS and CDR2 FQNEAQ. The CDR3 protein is CASSFGGQLNQPQHF. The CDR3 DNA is TGTGCCAGCAGCTTCGGCGGACAGCTTAATCAGCCCCAGCATTTT.

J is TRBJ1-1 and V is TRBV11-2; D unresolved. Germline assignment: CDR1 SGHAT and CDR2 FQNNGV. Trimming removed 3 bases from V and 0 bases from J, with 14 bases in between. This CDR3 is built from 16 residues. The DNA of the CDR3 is TGTGCCAGCAGCTTGGAAGGGAATGGGGTGAACACTGAAGCTTTCTTT. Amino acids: CASSLEGNGVNTEAFF.

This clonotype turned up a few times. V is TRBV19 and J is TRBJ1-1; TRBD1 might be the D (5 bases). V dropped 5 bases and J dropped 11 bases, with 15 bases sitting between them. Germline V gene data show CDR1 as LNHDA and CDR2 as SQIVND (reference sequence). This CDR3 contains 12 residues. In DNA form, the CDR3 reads TGTGCCAGTAGTCCGGGACGCCCAGGGGCTTTCTTT. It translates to CASSPGRPGAFF.

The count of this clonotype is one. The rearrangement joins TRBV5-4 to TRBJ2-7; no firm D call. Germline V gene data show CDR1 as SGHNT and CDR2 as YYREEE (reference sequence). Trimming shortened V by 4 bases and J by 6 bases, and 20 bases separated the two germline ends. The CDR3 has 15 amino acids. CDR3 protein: CASSPPQAREVEQYF. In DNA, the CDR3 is TGTGCCAGCAGCCCTCCCCAGGCGCGCGAAGTCGAGCAGTACTTC.

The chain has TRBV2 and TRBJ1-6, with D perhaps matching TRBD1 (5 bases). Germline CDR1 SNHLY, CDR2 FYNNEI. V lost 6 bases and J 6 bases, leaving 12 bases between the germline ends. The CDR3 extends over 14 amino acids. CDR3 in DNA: TGTGCCAGCAGATACAGACAGTTTAATTCACCCCTCCACTTT. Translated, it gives CASRYRQFNSPLHF.

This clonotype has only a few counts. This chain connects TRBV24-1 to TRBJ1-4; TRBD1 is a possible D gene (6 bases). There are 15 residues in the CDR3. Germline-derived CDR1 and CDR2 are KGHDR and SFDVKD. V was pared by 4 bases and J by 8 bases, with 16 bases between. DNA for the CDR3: TGTGCCACCAGTGACCCCTCCAGGGGTGGGGAAAAACTGTTTTTT. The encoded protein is CATSDPSRGGEKLFF.

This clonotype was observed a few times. Here the CDR3 reads CATSVIGTDTQYF. CDR3 nucleotide sequence: TGTGCCACCAGCGTTATAGGGACAGATACGCAGTATTTT. The J gene is TRBJ2-3, the V gene TRBV24-1; D uncertain. Germline lookup yields CDR1 KGHDR and CDR2 SFDVKD. Trimming removed 7 bases at V and 3 bases at J, with 10 bases between. The CDR3 is 13 residues long.

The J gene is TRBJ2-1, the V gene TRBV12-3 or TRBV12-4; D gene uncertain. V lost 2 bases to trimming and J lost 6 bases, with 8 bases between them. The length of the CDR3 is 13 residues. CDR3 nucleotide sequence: TGTGCCAGCAGTTTACCTCAATTCAATGAGCAGTTCTTC. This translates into CASSLPQFNEQFF.

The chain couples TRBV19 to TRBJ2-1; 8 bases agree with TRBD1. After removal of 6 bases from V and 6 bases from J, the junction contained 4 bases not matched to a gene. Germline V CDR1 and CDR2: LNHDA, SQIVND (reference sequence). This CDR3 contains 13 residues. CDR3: CASRQGGGNEQFF. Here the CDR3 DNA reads TGTGCCAGTAGACAGGGGGGAGGCAATGAGCAGTTCTTC.